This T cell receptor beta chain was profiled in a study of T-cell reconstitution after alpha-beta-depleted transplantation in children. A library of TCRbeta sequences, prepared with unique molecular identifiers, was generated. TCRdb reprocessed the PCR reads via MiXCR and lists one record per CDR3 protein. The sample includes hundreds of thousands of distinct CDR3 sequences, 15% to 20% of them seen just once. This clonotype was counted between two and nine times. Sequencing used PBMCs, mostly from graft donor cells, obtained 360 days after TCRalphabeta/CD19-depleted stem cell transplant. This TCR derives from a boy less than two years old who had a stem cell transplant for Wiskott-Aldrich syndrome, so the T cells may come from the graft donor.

The CDR3 loop is CASSSPGGNTEAFF. In nucleotides, the CDR3 is TGTGCCAGCAGTTCTCCCGGGGGGAACACTGAAGCTTTCTTT. The chain carries TRBV6-2 or TRBV6-3 and TRBJ1-1; the D gene is possibly TRBD1 (5 bases). V lost 4 bases and J 1 base, leaving 10 bases between the germline ends. The length of the CDR3 is 14 residues. The germline V gene encodes CDR1 MNHEY and CDR2 SVGEGT.